The sequence of this T cell receptor beta chain was determined in a study of T-cell reconstitution after alpha-beta-depleted transplantation in children. V was clipped by 8 bases and J by 5 bases, with 12 bases between them. The CDR3 has 12 amino acids. From germline, CDR1 is MDHEN and CDR2 SYDVKM. Researchers prepared the TCRbeta library using unique molecular identifiers, the study reports. TCRdb itself ran the PCR reads through MiXCR, one entry per CDR3 protein. The sample lists some 490,000 distinct CDR3 sequences; about 12% were seen once. This clonotype was recorded a few times. This chain joins TRBV28 and TRBJ2-5, with a tentative D call TRBD2 (7 bases). This receptor was obtained from a human donor who donated a stem cell graft to a child with combined immunodeficiency. This specimen consisted of PBMCs from the stem cell graft donor, obtained from the stem cell graft. CDR3 in amino acids: CASYREGETQYF. CDR3 nucleotide sequence: TGTGCCAGCTACAGGGAGGGGGAGACCCAGTACTTC. Based on the CDR3 plus reference TRBV28 and TRBJ2-5, the full variable domain is DVKVTQSSRYLVKRTGEKVFLECVQDMDHENMFWYRQDPGLGLRLIYFSYDVKMKEKGDIPEGYSVSREKKERFSLILESASTNQTSMYLCASYREGETQYFGPGTRLLVL.